The 6 T cell receptor beta chains below all came from one sample that was sequenced in a study of cytomegalovirus exposure and HLA in healthy donors. The method was immunoSEQ multiplex PCR; TCRdb's version includes in-frame clones alone and lacks a portion of them. This table has about 260,000 clones, 90% appearing once. The sequenced sample consisted of PBMCs. The receptors were gathered from a young woman in good health and CMV-seronegative.

The CDR3 sequence is CASSQPRPKSLNEQFF. In nucleotides, the CDR3 is TGTGCCAGCAGCCAGCCGCGACCCAAGAGTTTAAATGAGCAGTTCTTC. The V and J genes are TRBV7-2 and TRBJ2-1; D is unresolved. The CDR3 extends over 16 amino acids. V lost 5 bases and J 7 bases, leaving 21 bases between the germline ends. Germline values: CDR1 SGHTA, CDR2 FQGNSA.

This clone appeared a single time. This chain joins TRBV9 and TRBJ1-2; weak D call: TRBD1 (5 bases). This CDR3 contains 14 residues. Germline V gene lookup returns CDR1 SGDLS and CDR2 YYNGEE. Between the trimmed V and J ends, which lost 0 bases and 2 bases, there was a span of 8 bases. The chain's CDR3 is CASSVAGKNYGYTF. The CDR3 DNA reads as TGTGCCAGCAGCGTAGCAGGGAAAAACTATGGCTACACCTTC.

This chain uses TRBV6-5 with TRBJ2-2, with TRBD1 as a possible D gene (5 bases). This CDR3 region has 15 residues. Germline CDR1 and CDR2: MNHEY and SVGAGI. Trimming shortened V by 1 base and J by 1 base, and 7 bases separated the two germline ends. The CDR3 DNA follows: TGTGCCAGCAGTTACTACAGGATGAACACCGGGGAGCTGTTTTTT. Its protein product is CASSYYRMNTGELFF.

The chain joins TRBV15 to TRBJ1-1; maybe TRBD1 (6 bases). Trimming stripped 1 base from V and 5 bases from J, with 11 bases between. There are 14 residues in the CDR3. The germline V gene has CDR1 LNHNV and CDR2 YYDKDF (reference sequence). The CDR3 loop is CATSRGGGATEAFF. CDR3 bases: TGTGCCACCAGCAGAGGAGGGGGAGCAACTGAAGCTTTCTTT.

The chain combines TRBV9 with TRBJ2-4; 9 positions match TRBD1. CDR1 is SGDLS and CDR2 is YYNGEE in the germline V gene. The junction had 7 bases not matched to a gene; V was cut back by 3 bases and J by 6 bases. The CDR3 has 15 amino acids. The CDR3 DNA follows: TGTGCCAGCAGCGCTACGACAGGGGGTGGAAACATTCAGTACTTC. It encodes CASSATTGGGNIQYF.

The chain links TRBV29-1 to TRBJ1-3; D remains unclear. CDR3 size: 12 residues. Between the trimmed V and J ends, which lost 7 bases and 1 base, there was a span of 8 bases. CDR1 and CDR2 (germline): SQVTM, ANQGSEA. The CDR3 loop reads CSGVKSGNTIYF. The CDR3 DNA sequence: TGCAGCGGGGTGAAGTCTGGAAACACCATATATTTT. Variable domain in full (rest from reference TRBV29-1 and TRBJ1-3): SAVISQKPSRDICQRGTSLTIQCQVDSQVTMMFWYRQQPGQSLTLIATANQGSEATYESGFVIDKFPISRPNLTFSTLTVSNMSPEDSSIYLCSGVKSGNTIYFGEGSWLTVV.